The rows below give T cell receptor beta chains drawn from one sample of a study of shared clonotypes between healthy human individuals. This table comes from immunoSEQ multiplex PCR, and its TCRdb copy is limited to in-frame clones, with some not included. The sample contains about 1.1 million clones, 77% of which appear only once. Sequenced: memory CD4+ T cells from PBMCs. The receptors here all came from a man aged 18 to 35 in good health. Some clones in this sample may be carry-over from other donors' samples. Both conserved end residues are part of each CDR3. A D gene is named only where the DNA matches it firmly. Expanded clones get a size class; other rows say once, few or many, or leave the size out.

j_call: TRBJ2-5
clone_size: few
v_call: TRBV7-9
d_call: -
cdr3_nt: TGTGCCAGCAGCCCACTCGGCGGTGGGCAAGAGACCCAGTACTTC
cdr3_aa: CASSPLGGGQETQYF

j_call: TRBJ1-2
clone_size: -
v_call: TRBV23-1
d_call: -
cdr3_nt: TGCGCCAGCACGAGCCGTCGGAGGAACTATGGCTACACCTTC
cdr3_aa: CASTSRRRNYGYTF

j_call: TRBJ1-4
clone_size: -
v_call: TRBV6-1
d_call: -
cdr3_nt: TGTGCCAGCAGTGAAGGGGGGGCAACTAATGAAAAACTGTTTTTT
cdr3_aa: CASSEGGATNEKLFF

j_call: TRBJ1-2
clone_size: many
v_call: TRBV5-4
d_call: -
cdr3_nt: TGTGCCAGCAGATTGGGGGGGATGAATGGCTACACCTTC
cdr3_aa: CASRLGGMNGYTF

j_call: TRBJ2-2
clone_size: -
v_call: TRBV5-1
d_call: TRBD2
cdr3_nt: TGCGCCAGCAGCTTCCTCCTAGCGGGAGTATCAGGGGAGCTGTTTTTT
cdr3_aa: CASSFLLAGVSGELFF

j_call: TRBJ1-5
clone_size: -
v_call: TRBV6-1
d_call: TRBD1
cdr3_nt: TGTGCCAGCAGTGAATCCAGGGGGCGAGATCAGCCCCAGCATTTT
cdr3_aa: CASSESRGRDQPQHF

j_call: TRBJ1-1
clone_size: -
v_call: TRBV5-1
d_call: -
cdr3_nt: TGCGCCAGCAGCGTACAAACAGGGACGGATGAAGCTTTCTTT
cdr3_aa: CASSVQTGTDEAFF

j_call: TRBJ2-7
clone_size: few
v_call: TRBV27
d_call: -
cdr3_nt: TGTGCCAGCAGCCCGAACAGGGACGCCTACGAGCAGTACTTC
cdr3_aa: CASSPNRDAYEQYF

j_call: TRBJ2-3
clone_size: -
v_call: TRBV7-9
d_call: -
cdr3_nt: TGTGCCAGCAGCTCCCGGGACCGGTCCCAAGATACGCAGTATTTT
cdr3_aa: CASSSRDRSQDTQYF

j_call: TRBJ2-5
clone_size: -
v_call: TRBV28
d_call: TRBD1
cdr3_nt: TGTGCCAGCAGGGCGGGACAGGGATATGGGACCCAGTACTTC
cdr3_aa: CASRAGQGYGTQYF

j_call: TRBJ2-5
clone_size: -
v_call: TRBV4-3
d_call: TRBD2
cdr3_nt: TGCGCCAGCAGCCAAGTTCTACTAGCGGGATGGGAGACCCAGTACTTC
cdr3_aa: CASSQVLLAGWETQYF